These 18 T cell receptor beta chains came from one sample sequenced in a study of T cell repertoires in cytomegalovirus infection. TCRdb re-analysed the reads in MiXCR, keeping a single row per CDR3 protein. The table has more than 250,000 distinct CDR3 sequences, around 25% seen once; the top ten hold 10% to 15%. No antigen has been assigned to these receptors. Source: cultured PBMCs, taken from culture after CMV antigen stimulation. The origin of the receptors is a human donor in good health (CMV status not recorded). Some clones in this sample may be carry-over from other donors' samples.

The V and J genes are TRBV19 and TRBJ1-1; no reliable D call. Trimming stripped 3 bases from V and 1 base from J, with 6 bases between. The germline CDR1 and CDR2 sequences are LNHDA and SQIVND (reference sequence). The CDR3 loop spans 13 amino acids. CDR3 in amino acids: CASSIKRNTEAFF. The CDR3 coding sequence is TGTGCCAGTAGTATTAAGAGGAACACTGAAGCTTTCTTT.

The chain joins TRBV4-1 to TRBJ2-1; D uncertain. Germline loops: CDR1 MGHRA, CDR2 YSYEKL. This CDR3 spans 10 amino acids. V gave up 2 bases and J gave up 16 bases, with 9 bases separating them. CDR3 coding DNA: TGCGCCAGCAGCCAAAGGCTTGGTTTCTTC. Protein product: CASSQRLGFF.

This clonotype was detected many times. V is TRBV7-8 and J is TRBJ2-5, with 9 bases aligning to TRBD1. Germline assignment: CDR1 SGHVS and CDR2 FQNEAQ. The trim removed 6 bases at V and 5 bases at J, leaving 10 bases unmatched. The CDR3 sequence is 15 residues long. The CDR3 nucleotides read TGTGCCAGCAGACCCGGGACAGGGTTAGTGGAGACCCAGTACTTC. Its protein product is CASRPGTGLVETQYF.

The chain combines TRBV7-2 with TRBJ1-5; 7 nucleotides match TRBD1. The CDR3 has 13 amino acids. Germline V gives CDR1 SGHTA, CDR2 FQGNSA. With 4 bases clipped from V and 7 bases from J, the junction kept 4 bases outside the gene matches. CDR3 bases: TGTGCCAGCAGCTATACAGGGGTGCAGCCCCAGCATTTT. This encodes CASSYTGVQPQHF.

The V and J genes are TRBV5-6 and TRBJ2-3; D unclear. This CDR3 is built from 15 residues. V dropped 6 bases and J dropped 2 bases, with 16 bases sitting between them. The V gene's germline CDR1 is SGHDT and CDR2 YYEEEE. In DNA form, the CDR3 reads TGTGCCAGCACTTACGGCAGGTTTGCCACAGATACGCAGTATTTT. Its protein product is CASTYGRFATDTQYF.

The chain employs TRBV20-1 and TRBJ1-2, with 7 bases identical to TRBD1. CDR3 size: 14 residues. CDR1 is DFQATT, CDR2 SNEGSKA, per germline (reference sequence). After removal of 0 bases from V and 4 bases from J, the junction contained 5 bases not matched to a gene. The CDR3 region has the DNA TGCAGTGCTAGAGAAGCGGAGGGGGCCTATGGCTACACCTTC. This codes for CSAREAEGAYGYTF.

The chain carries TRBV10-3 and TRBJ1-4; D is unresolved. This CDR3 is 12 amino acids long. Trimming left V 3 bases short and J 10 bases short, with 9 bases between. The germline gives CDR1 ENHRY, CDR2 SYGVKD. The CDR3 here is CAISEEGGKLFF. In DNA, the CDR3 is TGTGCCATCAGTGAAGAGGGAGGAAAACTGTTTTTT.

This clonotype was observed a handful of times. V is TRBV7-6 and J is TRBJ2-3; 7 nucleotides match TRBD2. The length of the CDR3 is 14 residues. The V gene's germline CDR1 is SGHVS and CDR2 FNYEAQ. V gave up 3 bases and J gave up 5 bases; unmatched junction bases: 5. The CDR3 loop is CASSFGLVGDTQYF. The CDR3 region has the DNA TGTGCCAGCAGCTTCGGACTAGTGGGAGATACGCAGTATTTT.

V and J are TRBV24-1 and TRBJ2-2; perhaps TRBD1 as D (6 bases). Germline V gene sequence: CDR1 KGHDR, CDR2 SFDVKD. The CDR3 covers 14 residues. The V end was cut by 4 bases, the J end by 11 bases, with 16 bases between. CDR3 in DNA: TGTGCCACCAGTGACCGGACAGTATCGCAAGAGCTGTTTTTT. This gives the protein CATSDRTVSQELFF.

This clonotype was observed many times. The CDR3 bases are TGTGCCAGCAGCTTAGTACGCCTCCTAGAGGGGAGAAATGAGCAGTTCTTC. Protein product: CASSLVRLLEGRNEQFF. The chain combines TRBV7-8 with TRBJ2-1; D may correspond to TRBD1 or TRBD2 (5 bases each). Germline V gene lookup returns CDR1 SGHVS and CDR2 FQNEAQ. The V end was cut by 1 base, the J end by 7 bases, with 20 bases between. The length of the CDR3 is 17 residues. Based on the CDR3 plus reference TRBV7-8 and TRBJ2-1, the full variable domain is GAGVSQSPRYKVAKRGQDVALRCDPISGHVSLFWYQQALGQGPEFLTYFQNEAQLDKSGLPSDRFFAERPEGSVSTLKIQRTQQEDSAVYLCASSLVRLLEGRNEQFFGPGTRLTVL.

This clonotype turned up a few times. The rearrangement joins TRBV18 to TRBJ2-1; 8 bases map to TRBD1. This CDR3 spans 15 amino acids. The ends lost 2 bases at V and 4 bases at J; junction bases unmatched: 4. Germline CDR1 reads KGHSH; CDR2 reads LQKENI. This chain's CDR3 is CASSPGTGIYNEQFF. The DNA of the CDR3 is TGTGCCAGCTCACCAGGGACAGGTATTTACAATGAGCAGTTCTTC.

V and J are TRBV7-2 and TRBJ1-3; D is uncertain. This CDR3 is 14 amino acids long. Trimming removed 2 bases at V and 1 base at J, with 6 bases between. Germline V gives CDR1 SGHTA, CDR2 FQGNSA. The CDR3 loop is CASSLLDSGNTIYF. In nucleotides, the CDR3 is TGTGCCAGCAGCTTATTGGATTCTGGAAACACCATATATTTT.

This sequence joins TRBV3-1 and TRBJ2-2; TRBD2 matches 8 bases. Germline-derived CDR1 and CDR2 are LGHDT and YNNKEL (reference sequence). Trimming took 2 bases from V and 2 from J; bases not matched to a gene: 4. The CDR3 spans 16 residues. DNA of the CDR3: TGTGCCAGCAGCCAAACGACTAGCGCTAACACCGGGGAGCTGTTTTTT. This encodes CASSQTTSANTGELFF.

This clonotype has more than one count but fewer than ten. The CDR3 loop is CSARPPSGSTDTQYF. The CDR3 DNA reads as TGCAGTGCTAGGCCTCCCAGCGGGAGTACAGATACGCAGTATTTT. The chain recombines TRBV20-1 with TRBJ2-3; 8 bases are a match to TRBD2. The CDR3 runs to 15 residues. Germline V gene lookup returns CDR1 DFQATT and CDR2 SNEGSKA (reference sequence). Trimming removed 3 bases from V and 3 bases from J; junction bases left unmatched: 8.

This sequence joins TRBV7-8 and TRBJ1-3; 8 nucleotides line up with TRBD1. Germline CDR1 reads SGHVS; CDR2 reads FQNEAQ. Trimming at V came to 2 bases and at J to 8 bases, leaving 5 bases not matched to a gene. This CDR3 has 14 amino acids. The CDR3 nucleotides read TGTGCCAGCAGCTTATCCGGACAGGGAGACACCATATATTTT. Its translation is CASSLSGQGDTIYF.

This clonotype occurred many times. The CDR3 loop reads CASSFAFGDSGDTEAFF. The CDR3 DNA sequence: TGTGCCAGCAGCTTCGCCTTCGGGGACAGTGGGGACACTGAAGCTTTCTTT. This chain connects TRBV7-8 to TRBJ1-1; 7 nucleotides match TRBD1. In germline, CDR1 is SGHVS, CDR2 FQNEAQ. V shed 3 bases and J 3 bases; nucleotides not matched to a gene: 13. CDR3 length equals 17 residues.

This sequence joins TRBV29-1 and TRBJ2-1; a weak D match, TRBD2 (5 bases). The CDR3 runs 14 residues. The germline V gene encodes CDR1 SQVTM and CDR2 ANQGSEA. Trimming took 3 bases from V and 2 from J, leaving 11 bases between them. The CDR3 DNA reads TGCAGCGTTGATATATCGGGAACCTACAATGAGCAGTTCTTC. It codes for CSVDISGTYNEQFF.

This chain uses TRBV2 with TRBJ1-2; the D gene is possibly TRBD1 (5 bases). Germline V gives CDR1 SNHLY, CDR2 FYNNEI. With 5 bases removed from V and 2 bases from J, the gap between germline ends came to 12 bases. The CDR3 runs to 14 residues. CDR3 nucleotide sequence: TGTGCCAGCAGTCCCGGGGGGGAAAACTATGGCTACACCTTC. It codes for CASSPGGENYGYTF.